The clone carrying this T cell receptor beta chain showed up many times. This sample stems from a study of T-cell reconstitution after alpha-beta-depleted transplantation in children. This sample's TCRbeta library carried unique molecular identifier barcodes. TCRdb reanalysed the PCR reads using MiXCR and keeps one entry per CDR3 protein. The table lists some 400,000 distinct CDR3 sequences, just over 20% of them singletons, with less than 4.5% in the top ten. The V gene's germline CDR1 is MNHEY and CDR2 SVGAGI. The CDR3 extends over 14 amino acids. Germline trimming cut 2 bases from V and 4 bases from J; bases unmatched to any gene: 5.

The source material was PBMCs from the stem cell graft donor, sampled from the stem cell graft. This chain uses TRBV6-5 with TRBJ2-7, with 7 bases lining up with TRBD2. The sequence was collected from a human donor who donated a stem cell graft to a child with acute myeloid leukemia. As DNA, the CDR3 is TGTGCCAGCAGTTACGGGACTACTATATACGAGCAGTACTTC. Its translation: CASSYGTTIYEQYF.